This T cell receptor beta chain was obtained from a study of T cell responses to AZD1222 COVID-19 vaccine. Broader study findings: Most donors were white British, females outnumbered males, and clonal diversity was possibly underestimated. Seropositive AZD1222 recipients at baseline numbered only five or six.

The data were produced by immunoSEQ multiplex PCR, yet TCRdb's version contains in-frame clones alone and is incomplete. The table includes 130,000 to 150,000 clones, approximately 91% detected once. V lost 7 bases to trimming and J lost 1 base, with 13 bases between them. Germline CDR1 reads LNHDA; CDR2 reads SQIVND (reference sequence). The CDR3 covers 14 residues. Concerning this clone: The target antigen is unknown.

This TCR was recovered from an adult who received the MenACWY meningococcal vaccine as a control. The gene calls are TRBV19 and TRBJ1-1; maybe TRBD1 (6 bases). The sample in question was peripheral blood, obtained 28 days after the second dose of the MenACWY control vaccine. The CDR3 here is CASTRSGQNTEAFF. CDR3 DNA: TGTGCCAGTACCCGGTCGGGACAGAACACTGAAGCTTTCTTT.